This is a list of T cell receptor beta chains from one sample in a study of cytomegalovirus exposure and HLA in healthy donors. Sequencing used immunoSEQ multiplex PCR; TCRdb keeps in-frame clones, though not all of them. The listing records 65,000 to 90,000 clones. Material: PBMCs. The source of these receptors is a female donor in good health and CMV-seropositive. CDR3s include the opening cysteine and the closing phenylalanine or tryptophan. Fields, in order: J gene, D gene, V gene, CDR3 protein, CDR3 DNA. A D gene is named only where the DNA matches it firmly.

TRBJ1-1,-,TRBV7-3,CASSRGSNTEAFF,TGTGCCAGCAGCCGAGGCTCGAACACTGAAGCTTTCTTT
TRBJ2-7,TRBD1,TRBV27,CASRKGPQGAGEQYF,TGTGCCAGCAGAAAAGGACCGCAGGGGGCGGGTGAGCAGTACTTC
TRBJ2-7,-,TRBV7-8,CASSRTASYEQYF,TGTGCCAGCAGCCGGACAGCCTCCTACGAGCAGTACTTC
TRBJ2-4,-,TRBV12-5,CASGLDRRPKNIQYF,TGTGCTAGTGGTTTGGATCGTCGTCCCAAAAACATTCAGTACTTC
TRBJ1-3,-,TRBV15,CATSDSIAEKYSGNTIYF,TGTGCCACCTCGGACAGTATTGCGGAGAAATACTCTGGAAACACCATATATTTT
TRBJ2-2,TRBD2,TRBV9,CASSVTAGGSVGGELFF,TGTGCCAGCAGCGTCACGGCGGGGGGGAGTGTTGGCGGGGAGCTGTTTTTT
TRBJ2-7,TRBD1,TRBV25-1,CASTQGANEQYF,TGTGCCAGCACTCAGGGGGCCAACGAGCAGTACTTC
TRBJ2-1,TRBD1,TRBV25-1,CASSPVDRAWEQFF,TGTGCCAGCAGTCCTGTGGACAGGGCGTGGGAGCAGTTCTTC
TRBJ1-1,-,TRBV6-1,CASSDSLRTEAFF,TGTGCCAGCAGTGATAGCTTGAGGACTGAAGCTTTCTTT
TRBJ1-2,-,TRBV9,CASSEFTGNGYTF,TGTGCCAGCAGCGAATTCACAGGGAATGGCTACACCTTC
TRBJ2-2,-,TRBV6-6,CASTPSGGGTGELFF,TGTGCCAGCACTCCATCAGGGGGAGGCACCGGGGAGCTGTTTTTT
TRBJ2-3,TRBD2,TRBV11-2,CASSFSGRRIADTQYF,TGTGCCAGCAGCTTTAGCGGGAGGAGAATCGCAGATACGCAGTATTTT
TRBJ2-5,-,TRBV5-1,CASSPSQGPETQYF,TGCGCCAGCAGCCCTTCACAGGGCCCAGAGACCCAGTACTTC
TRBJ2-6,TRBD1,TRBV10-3,CAISESGQGASGANVLTF,TGTGCCATCAGTGAGTCGGGACAGGGGGCTTCTGGGGCCAACGTCCTGACTTTC
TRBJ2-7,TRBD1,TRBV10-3,CAISERGTGVEQYF,TGTGCCATCAGTGAGAGGGGGACAGGGGTCGAGCAGTACTTC
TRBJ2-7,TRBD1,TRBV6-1,CASTILRTGEIEQYF,TGTGCCAGCACCATACTCCGGACAGGGGAGATCGAGCAGTACTTC
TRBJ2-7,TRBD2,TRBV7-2,CASSLGGTTTYEQYF,TGTGCCAGCAGCTTAGGCGGGACTACGACCTACGAGCAGTACTTC
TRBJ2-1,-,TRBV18,CASSKGVDEQFF,TGTGCCAGCTCGAAAGGGGTCGATGAGCAGTTCTTC
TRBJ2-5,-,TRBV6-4,CASSYRTAREETQYF,TGTGCCAGCAGTTACAGGACAGCCCGAGAAGAGACCCAGTACTTC
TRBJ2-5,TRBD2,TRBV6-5,CASRTIGGVLETQYF,TGTGCCAGCAGAACCATCGGGGGGGTCCTGGAGACCCAGTACTTC
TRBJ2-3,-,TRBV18,CASSPTSTDTQYF,TGTGCCAGCTCACCAACTAGCACAGATACGCAGTATTTT
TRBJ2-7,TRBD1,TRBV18,CASSPLPGGDYEQYF,TGTGCCAGCTCACCACTTCCAGGGGGCGATTACGAGCAGTACTTC
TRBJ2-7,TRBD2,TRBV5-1,CASRQGSGSGEQYF,TGCGCCAGCAGGCAGGGTAGCGGGAGCGGCGAGCAGTACTTC
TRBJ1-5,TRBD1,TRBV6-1,CATYAGGPQHF,TGTGCCACTTATGCAGGGGGCCCCCAGCATTTT
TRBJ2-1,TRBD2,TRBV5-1,CASSVGLVVHEQFF,TGCGCCAGCAGCGTGGGACTAGTGGTCCATGAGCAGTTCTTC
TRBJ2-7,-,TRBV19,CASMGMNYKQYF,TGTGCCAGTATGGGTATGAACTACAAGCAGTACTTC
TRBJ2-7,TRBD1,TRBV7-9,CASSPRTGAIEQYF,TGTGCCAGCAGCCCACGGACAGGGGCCATAGAGCAGTACTTC
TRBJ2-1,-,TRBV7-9,CASSPAWRDRGNEQFF,TGTGCCAGCAGCCCGGCTTGGCGGGATCGAGGCAATGAGCAGTTCTTC
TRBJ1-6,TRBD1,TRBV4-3,CASSHPDRTSSPLHF,TGCGCCAGCAGCCACCCGGACAGGACGAGTTCACCCCTCCACTTT
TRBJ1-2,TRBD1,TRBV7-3,CASSPADRDYGYTF,TGTGCCAGCAGCCCCGCGGACAGGGACTATGGCTACACCTTC
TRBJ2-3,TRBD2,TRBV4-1,CASSQGLLAGGHGTDTQYF,TGCGCCAGCAGCCAAGGTCTCCTAGCGGGGGGGCACGGCACAGATACGCAGTATTTT
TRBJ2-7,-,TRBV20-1,CSARDGTQSEF,TGCAGTGCTAGAGACGGGACTCAGTCTGAATTC
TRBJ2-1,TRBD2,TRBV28,CASSSLAGGQGGEQFF,TGTGCCAGCAGTAGCCTAGCGGGAGGGCAGGGCGGGGAGCAGTTCTTC
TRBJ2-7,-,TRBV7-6,CASSTGVNEQYF,TGTGCCAGCAGCACGGGGGTCAACGAGCAGTACTTC
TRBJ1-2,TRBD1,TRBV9,CASSQQGANGYTF,TGTGCCAGCAGCCAACAGGGGGCTAATGGCTACACCTTC
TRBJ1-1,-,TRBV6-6,CASRFDREMAFF,TGTGCCAGCAGATTCGACAGAGAAATGGCTTTCTTT
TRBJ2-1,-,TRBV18,CASSPRTGTFDEQFF,TGTGCCAGCTCACCACGGACGGGGACATTCGATGAGCAGTTCTTC
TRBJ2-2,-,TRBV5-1,CASSEPVAGPGELFF,TGCGCCAGCAGCGAACCAGTCGCGGGACCCGGGGAGCTGTTTTTT
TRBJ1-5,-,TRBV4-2,CASSQELDRPDQPQHF,TGTGCCAGCAGCCAAGAACTAGACAGGCCAGATCAGCCCCAGCATTTT
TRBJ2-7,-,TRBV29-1,CSVEGGRGRPGSYEQYF,TGCAGCGTTGAAGGTGGGCGGGGGCGCCCCGGTTCCTACGAGCAGTACTTC
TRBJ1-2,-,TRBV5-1,CASSSVVGQGPINYGYTF,TGCGCCAGCAGCTCGGTGGTGGGGCAGGGCCCTATTAACTATGGCTACACCTTC
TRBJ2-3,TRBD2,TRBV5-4,CASSLIAGGDTQYF,TGTGCCAGCAGCTTGATAGCGGGAGGCGATACGCAGTATTTT
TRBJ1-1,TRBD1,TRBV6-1,CASSEDRGNTEAFF,TGTGCCAGCAGTGAGGACAGGGGGAACACTGAAGCTTTCTTT
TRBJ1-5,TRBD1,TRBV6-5,CASSWGQGTQPQHF,TGTGCCAGCAGTTGGGGACAGGGGACTCAGCCCCAGCATTTT
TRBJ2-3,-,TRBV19,CASSFSRPSAGGGDTQYF,TGTGCCAGTAGTTTCTCACGCCCTAGCGCCGGAGGAGGAGATACGCAGTATTTT
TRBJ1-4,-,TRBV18,CASSPFDSTNEKLFF,TGTGCCAGCTCACCATTCGACTCAACTAATGAAAAACTGTTTTTT
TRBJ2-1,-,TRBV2,CASSKRARSYNEQFF,TGTGCCAGCAGTAAGAGGGCGAGGTCCTACAATGAGCAGTTCTTC
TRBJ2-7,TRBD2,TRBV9,CATKAGQGEQYF,TGTGCCACCAAAGCGGGGCAGGGCGAGCAGTACTTC
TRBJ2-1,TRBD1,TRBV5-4,CASSLRGQSKFEQFF,TGTGCCAGCAGCTTGAGGGGACAGTCGAAGTTTGAGCAGTTCTTC